This T cell receptor (beta chain) emerged from a study of cytomegalovirus exposure and HLA in healthy donors. In the PCR, 60 Vbeta and 13 Jbeta primers were used. The table came from immunoSEQ multiplex PCR; TCRdb's copy has only in-frame clones and leaves some out. The sample gives 200,000 to 300,000 clones, more than 75% of which show up once; 4.5% to 6% is in the top ten. This CDR3 has 15 amino acids. Germline V gene data show CDR1 as SGDLS and CDR2 as YYNGEE. With 3 bases removed from V and 1 base from J, the gap between germline ends came to 12 bases. The chain is built from TRBV9 and TRBJ2-3; D perhaps matches TRBD2 (5 bases). Input material: PBMCs. The receptor was derived from a woman aged 40 to 49 in good health and CMV-seropositive. CDR3 region: CASSGSGARTDTQYF. CDR3 sequence (DNA): TGTGCCAGCAGCGGGAGCGGTGCCCGCACAGATACGCAGTATTTT.